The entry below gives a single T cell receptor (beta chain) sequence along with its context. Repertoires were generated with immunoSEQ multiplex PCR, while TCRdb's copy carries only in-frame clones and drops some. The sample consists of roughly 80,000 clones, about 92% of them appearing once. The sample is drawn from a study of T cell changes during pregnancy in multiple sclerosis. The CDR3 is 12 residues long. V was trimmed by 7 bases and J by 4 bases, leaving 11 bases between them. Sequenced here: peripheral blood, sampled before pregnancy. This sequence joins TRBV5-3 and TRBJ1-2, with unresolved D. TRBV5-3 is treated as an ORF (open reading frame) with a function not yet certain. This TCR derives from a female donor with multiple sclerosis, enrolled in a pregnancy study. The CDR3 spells CARWQISYGYTF. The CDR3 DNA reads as TGTGCCAGATGGCAGATAAGCTATGGCTACACCTTC.